This T cell receptor (beta chain) originates from a study of shared clonotypes between healthy human individuals. As for the study in general: Two women and three men aged 18 to 49 served as donors. Findings and limits, study-wide: Researchers sampled only blood; tissue repertoires likely differ.

Germline CDR1 reads ENHRY; CDR2 reads SYGVKD. The CDR3 spans 15 residues. Trimming stripped 7 bases from V and 1 base from J, with 13 bases between. CD8 cells regarded as naive lacked CD45RO, were positively chosen for CCR7, and omitted terminally differentiated effector memory CD45RA+ cells. On this clone: Its antigen is not known.

The assay was immunoSEQ multiplex PCR, and TCRdb's table has in-frame clones only and misses some. The sample has more than 550,000 clones, just over 90% seen once. The clonotype was recovered from a man aged 30-40 years in good health. The V call is TRBV10-3, the J call TRBJ2-2; weak D call: TRBD2 (6 bases). Sequenced material: naive CD8+ T cells sorted from blood. DNA for the CDR3: TGTGCCATCAAGGAGGGGAGGCGGAACACCGGGGAGCTGTTTTTT. Residues: CAIKEGRRNTGELFF.